A single sample gave rise to the 19 T cell receptor beta chains below, sequenced in a study of blood T cell repertoires in COVID-19. Produced via immunoSEQ multiplex PCR; TCRdb's table is partial and in-frame only. Here the sample spans under 300,000 clones, under 90% being singletons. Sequenced: peripheral blood. These TCRs come from a man aged 50-59 years with acute or convalescent COVID-19.

The rearrangement uses TRBV7-2 and TRBJ2-7; 7 bases align to TRBD2. Losses at the gene ends were 8 bases for V and 3 bases for J; bases not matched to a gene: 10. The germline gives CDR1 SGHTA, CDR2 FQGNSA. CDR3 length: 14 amino acids. The CDR3: CASGTSGAHYEQYF. In DNA form, the CDR3 reads TGTGCCAGCGGGACCAGCGGGGCTCACTACGAGCAGTACTTC.

The chain employs TRBV6-5 and TRBJ2-7; D possibly corresponds to TRBD1 (6 bases). From germline, CDR1 is MNHEY and CDR2 SVGAGI. The length of the CDR3 is 15 residues. V was cut by 6 bases and J by 1 base, with 16 bases left in between. CDR3 sequence reads: CASRDNRVWSYEQYF. For the CDR3, the DNA is TGTGCCAGCAGGGACAACAGGGTGTGGTCCTACGAGCAGTACTTC.

V usage is TRBV4-2 and J usage is TRBJ2-3, with TRBD2 identical over 12 bases. CDR1 is LGHNA and CDR2 is YNFKEQ in the germline V gene. This CDR3 has 16 amino acids. Trimming at V came to 0 bases and at J to 4 bases, leaving 2 bases not matched to a gene. In nucleotides, the CDR3 is TGTGCCAGCAGCCAAGAGACTAGCGGGGGAGCAGATACGCAGTATTTT. Encoded protein: CASSQETSGGADTQYF.

This chain connects TRBV11-2 to TRBJ1-2; D unclear. The V gene lost 0 bases and the J gene lost 9 bases, with 11 bases spanning the gap. Germline CDR1 is SGHAT and CDR2 is FQNNGV. The CDR3 has 13 amino acids. Written as DNA, the CDR3 is TGTGCCAGCAGCTTAGATGCCGGGTACCGCTACACCTTC. Protein sequence: CASSLDAGYRYTF. The whole variable domain, filled in from reference TRBV11-2 and TRBJ1-2, reads EAGVAQSPRYKIIEKRQSVAFWCNPISGHATLYWYQQILGQGPKLLIQFQNNGVVDDSQLPKDRFSAERLKGVDSTLKIQPAKLEDSAVYLCASSLDAGYRYTFGSGTRLTVV.

The chain carries TRBV9 and TRBJ2-7; a weak D match, TRBD1 (6 bases). CDR3 length: 12 residues. With 7 bases removed from V and 3 bases from J, the gap between germline ends came to 11 bases. CDR1 and CDR2 (germline): SGDLS, YYNGEE. CDR3 residues: CASSADSYEQYF. As DNA, the CDR3 is TGTGCCAGCTCGGCGGACAGCTACGAGCAGTACTTC. The complete variable domain, with remaining parts taken from reference TRBV9 and TRBJ2-7, reads DSGVTQTPKHLITATGQRVTLRCSPRSGDLSVYWYQQSLDQGLQFLIQYYNGEERAKGNILERFSAQQFPDLHSELNLSSLELGDSALYFCASSADSYEQYFGPGTRLTVT.

The V call is TRBV10-1, the J call TRBJ2-1, with D possibly being TRBD2 (5 bases). There are 14 residues in the CDR3. Germline V lookup: CDR1 WNHNN, CDR2 SYGVQD (reference sequence). V was clipped by 0 bases and J by 2 bases, with 5 bases between them. As DNA, the CDR3 is TGCGCCAGCAGTGAGTCGAGGGCCTACAATGAGCAGTTCTTC. Translation gives CASSESRAYNEQFF.

This chain links TRBV5-1 with TRBJ1-2; TRBD1 aligns across 9 bases. The CDR3 consists of 15 residues. The V and J ends lost 4 bases and 8 bases, in that order; junction bases with no gene match: 12. Germline V lookup: CDR1 SGHRS, CDR2 YFSETQ. Written as DNA, the CDR3 is TGCGCCAGCAGCCTATCCGGGACAGGGATTCGGGGCTACACCTTC. Protein product: CASSLSGTGIRGYTF.

This sequence joins TRBV5-1 and TRBJ2-2; tentative D call: TRBD2 (7 bases). The germline V gene has CDR1 SGHRS and CDR2 YFSETQ. The germline V and J ends were trimmed by 0 bases and 4 bases, with 16 bases remaining between them. The CDR3 consists of 17 residues. The CDR3 reads CASSLATGGAVTGELFF. CDR3 coding DNA: TGCGCCAGCAGCTTGGCCACGGGGGGCGCGGTCACCGGGGAGCTGTTTTTT.

For this clone: Its ends do not fully match the called genes, so a read error is possible. The chain joins TRBV10-3 to TRBJ1-6, with D possibly being TRBD1 (5 bases). Germline assignment: CDR1 ENHRY and CDR2 SYGVKD. The CDR3 sequence is 17 residues long. The CDR3 protein is CATSAPRLSGEGSPLHF. CDR3 nucleotides: TGTGCCACCAGTGCCCCCCGCCTTTCGGGGGAGGGTTCACCCCTCCACTTT.

This clone was seen only once. J is TRBJ2-7 and V is TRBV6-6; D is unclear. Germline V gene data show CDR1 as MNHNY and CDR2 as SVGAGI (reference sequence). V dropped 5 bases and J dropped 5 bases, with 10 bases sitting between them. CDR3 length equals 12 residues. CDR3 coding DNA: TGTGCCAGCAGTAACCTGAGAAACGAGCAGTACTTC. Protein sequence: CASSNLRNEQYF.

The V call is TRBV7-8, the J call TRBJ2-1, with TRBD1 matching 7 bases. The germline V gene has CDR1 SGHVS and CDR2 FQNEAQ. V gave up 1 base and J gave up 5 bases; unmatched junction bases: 11. The length of the CDR3 is 17 residues. The CDR3 region is CASSLEVRGMGDNEQFF. CDR3 coding DNA: TGTGCCAGCAGCTTAGAAGTCAGGGGGATGGGTGACAATGAGCAGTTCTTC.

This clone was recorded a few times. V and J are TRBV5-4 and TRBJ2-1; perhaps TRBD2 as D (7 bases). V was cut by 1 base and J by 5 bases, with 13 bases left in between. There are 15 residues in the CDR3. CDR1 and CDR2 (germline): SGHNT, YYREEE (reference sequence). CDR3 in DNA: TGTGCCAGCAGCTTGTGGGGGGGCGGGAACAATGAGCAGTTCTTC. Its translation: CASSLWGGGNNEQFF.

This clone is a singleton in its sample. This chain connects TRBV14 to TRBJ2-3; TRBD2 is a possible D gene (5 bases). Trimming removed 3 bases at V and 0 bases at J, with 13 bases between. Per germline, CDR1 SGHDN and CDR2 FVKESK. The CDR3 covers 16 residues. The CDR3 DNA reads TGTGCCAGCAGCCAGCAGCGGACCTCTAGCACAGATACGCAGTATTTT. Translation gives CASSQQRTSSTDTQYF.

The rearrangement uses TRBV4-1 and TRBJ1-2, with D uncertain. Between the trimmed V and J ends, which lost 1 base and 1 base, there was a span of 13 bases. CDR3 size: 16 residues. Per germline, CDR1 MGHRA and CDR2 YSYEKL. The chain's CDR3 is CASSQAFVGGNYGYTF. Written as DNA, the CDR3 is TGCGCCAGCAGCCAAGCTTTCGTGGGAGGTAACTATGGCTACACCTTC.

The genes are TRBV2 and TRBJ1-2, with a tentative D call TRBD1 (5 bases). The V and J ends lost 1 base and 4 bases respectively, with 19 bases between them. CDR1 and CDR2 from the germline V gene are SNHLY and FYNNEI. CDR3 size: 17 residues. CDR3 amino acids: CASSEVGPGSHFYGYTF. The CDR3 bases are TGTGCCAGCAGTGAAGTGGGGCCAGGTTCCCACTTCTATGGCTACACCTTC.

This clone was seen only once. The chain combines TRBV10-3 with TRBJ2-1, with 9 bases identical to TRBD2. The trim removed 7 bases at V and 7 bases at J, leaving 5 bases unmatched. Per the germline V gene, CDR1 is ENHRY and CDR2 is SYGVKD. The CDR3 spans 13 residues. The CDR3 DNA reads TGTGCCATCACGGCGGGGGGGCGAAATGAGCAGTTCTTC. It encodes CAITAGGRNEQFF.

V is TRBV9 and J is TRBJ2-3; TRBD1 might be the D (5 bases). Trimming took 7 bases from V and 3 from J, leaving 15 bases between them. CDR3 length: 14 amino acids. CDR1 is SGDLS, CDR2 YYNGEE, per germline. CDR3 DNA sequence: TGTGCCAGCGCCCAGATGGGGCTGACAGATACGCAGTATTTT. Translation gives CASAQMGLTDTQYF.

This rearrangement joins TRBV10-3 to TRBJ1-1, with TRBD1 as a possible D gene (6 bases). Trimming removed 0 bases from V and 4 bases from J, with 15 bases in between. Germline V gives CDR1 ENHRY, CDR2 SYGVKD. This CDR3 has 16 amino acids. The CDR3 loop reads CAISESYRRGGTEAFF. CDR3 nucleotide sequence: TGTGCCATCAGTGAGTCCTACAGACGAGGGGGCACTGAAGCTTTCTTT.

The V gene is TRBV7-2, the J gene TRBJ1-6; tentative D call: TRBD1 (6 bases). CDR3 length equals 14 residues. Trimming took 6 bases from V and 8 from J, leaving 14 bases between them. CDR1 and CDR2 from the germline V gene are SGHTA and FQGNSA. The CDR3 protein is CASRLAGVDSPLHF. The CDR3 coding sequence is TGTGCCAGCAGACTGGCAGGGGTTGATTCACCCCTCCACTTT.